This TCR beta chain was obtained from a study of blood T cells in healthy people across ages. Looking at the study overall: Capture via template switching afforded approximately one barcoded beta molecule per two T cells.

Together with a sample-barcoded 5' primer, a J-beta primer mix was included in a second PCR lasting about 7 to 11 cycles. Every cDNA was tagged by a template-switch adaptor with 12 random nucleotides. TCRdb ran MiXCR on the 5' RACE reads and lists one entry per CDR3 protein. The sample lists 1,800,000 or so distinct CDR3 sequences, 35% to 50% occurring once. Germline loops: CDR1 SNHLY, CDR2 FYNNEI. The CDR3 is 13 residues long. Deletions cut 9 bases from V and 0 bases from J, with 8 bases between. The total RNA that was extracted per sample amounted to at least 5.5 micrograms. V and J are TRBV2 and TRBJ1-4; D remains unclear. The sequenced sample was blood. This receptor was identified in a human donor in good health. As DNA, the CDR3 is TGTGCCAGACAGACCTCAACTAATGAAAAACTGTTTTTT. This translates into CARQTSTNEKLFF.